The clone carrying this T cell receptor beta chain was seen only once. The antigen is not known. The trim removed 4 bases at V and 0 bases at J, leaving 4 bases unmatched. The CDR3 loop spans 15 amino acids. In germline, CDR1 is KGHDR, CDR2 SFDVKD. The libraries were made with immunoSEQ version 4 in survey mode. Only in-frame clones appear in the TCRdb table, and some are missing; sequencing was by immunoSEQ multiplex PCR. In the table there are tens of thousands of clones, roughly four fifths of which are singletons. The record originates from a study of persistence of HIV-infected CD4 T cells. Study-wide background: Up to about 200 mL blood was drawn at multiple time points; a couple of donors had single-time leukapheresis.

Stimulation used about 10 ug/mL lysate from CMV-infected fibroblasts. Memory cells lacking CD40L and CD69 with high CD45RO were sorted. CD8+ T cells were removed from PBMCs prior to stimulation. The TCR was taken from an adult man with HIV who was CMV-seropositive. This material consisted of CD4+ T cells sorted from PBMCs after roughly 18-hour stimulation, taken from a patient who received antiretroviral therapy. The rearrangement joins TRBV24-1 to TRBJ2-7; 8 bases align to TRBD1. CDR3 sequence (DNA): TGTGCCACCAGTGAGTGGACAGGGAGCTCCTACGAGCAGTACTTC. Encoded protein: CATSEWTGSSYEQYF.